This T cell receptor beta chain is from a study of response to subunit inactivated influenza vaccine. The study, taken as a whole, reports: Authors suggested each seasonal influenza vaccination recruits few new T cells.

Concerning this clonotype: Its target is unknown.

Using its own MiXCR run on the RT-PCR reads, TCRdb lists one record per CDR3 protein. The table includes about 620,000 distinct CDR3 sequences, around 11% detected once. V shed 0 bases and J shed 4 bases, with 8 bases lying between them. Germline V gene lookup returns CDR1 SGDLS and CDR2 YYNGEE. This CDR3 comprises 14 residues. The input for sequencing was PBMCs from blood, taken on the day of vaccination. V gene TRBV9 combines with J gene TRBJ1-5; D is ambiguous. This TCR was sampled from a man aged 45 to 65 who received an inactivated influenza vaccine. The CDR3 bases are TGTGCCAGCAGCGTAGGATACGGGAATCAGCCCCAGCATTTT. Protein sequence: CASSVGYGNQPQHF.